The clone carrying this TCR beta chain has ten or more counts. Antigen: not known. The hyperthyroidism was newly diagnosed and had lasted under 2 months; the patients were aged 18 to 65. Regions amplified from RNA transcripts were the TCR beta CDR3 regions. First-round RT-PCR with HTBI primers amplified the TCR CDR3 region. TCRdb processed the multiplex PCR reads anew with MiXCR; each CDR3 protein has one entry. This repertoire shows approximately 610,000 distinct CDR3 sequences, about a sixth found once; its top ten account for roughly 18%. This record comes from a study of T cells in Graves' hyperthyroidism and ophthalmopathy. Study-wide points: Ophthalmopathy could be told apart from stable hyperthyroidism with a 13 V-J model.

There are 13 residues in the CDR3. Trimming shortened V by 5 bases and J by 4 bases, and 14 bases separated the two germline ends. In germline, CDR1 is DFQATT, CDR2 SNEGSKA (reference sequence). Sequenced input: blood. The V call is TRBV20-1, the J call TRBJ2-5, with D maybe TRBD2 (7 bases). This receptor was identified in a woman aged 18-29 years with Graves' hyperthyroidism. The CDR3 is CSAVGGGLETQYF. CDR3 bases: TGCAGTGCTGTGGGGGGGGGCCTAGAGACCCAGTACTTC.